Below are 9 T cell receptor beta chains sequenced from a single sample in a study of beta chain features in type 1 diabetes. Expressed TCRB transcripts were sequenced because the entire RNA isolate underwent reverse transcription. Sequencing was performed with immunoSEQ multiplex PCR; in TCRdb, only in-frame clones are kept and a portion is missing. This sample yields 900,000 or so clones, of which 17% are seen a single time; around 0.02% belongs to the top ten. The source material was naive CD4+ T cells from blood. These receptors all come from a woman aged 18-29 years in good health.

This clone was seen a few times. The CDR3 here is CASSGPPYNEQFF. Written as DNA, the CDR3 is TGTGCCAGTTCCGGTCCCCCCTACAATGAGCAGTTCTTC. The chain employs TRBV27 and TRBJ2-1, with D unresolved. V was clipped by 9 bases and J by 2 bases, with 11 bases between them. Germline CDR1 and CDR2: MNHEY and SMNVEV (reference sequence). The CDR3 loop spans 13 amino acids.

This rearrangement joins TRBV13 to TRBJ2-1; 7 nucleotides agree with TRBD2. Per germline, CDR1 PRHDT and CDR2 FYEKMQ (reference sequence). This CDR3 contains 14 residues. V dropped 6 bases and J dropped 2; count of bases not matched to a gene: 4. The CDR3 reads CASRPGLPYNEQFF. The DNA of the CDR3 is TGTGCCAGCAGACCGGGACTACCCTACAATGAGCAGTTCTTC.

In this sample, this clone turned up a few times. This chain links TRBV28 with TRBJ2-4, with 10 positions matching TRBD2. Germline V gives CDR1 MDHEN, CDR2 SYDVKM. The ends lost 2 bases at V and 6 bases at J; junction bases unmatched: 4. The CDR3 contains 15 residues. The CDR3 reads CASSLPSGSLNIQYF. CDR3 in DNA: TGTGCCAGCAGTTTACCTAGCGGGAGTTTAAACATTCAGTACTTC.

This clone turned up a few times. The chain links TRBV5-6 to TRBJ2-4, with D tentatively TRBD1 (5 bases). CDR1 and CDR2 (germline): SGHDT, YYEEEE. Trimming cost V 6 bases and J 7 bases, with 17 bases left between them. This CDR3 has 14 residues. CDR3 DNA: TGTGCCAGCATAAAGCGCGGCCAGGGCAACATTCAGTACTTC. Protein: CASIKRGQGNIQYF.

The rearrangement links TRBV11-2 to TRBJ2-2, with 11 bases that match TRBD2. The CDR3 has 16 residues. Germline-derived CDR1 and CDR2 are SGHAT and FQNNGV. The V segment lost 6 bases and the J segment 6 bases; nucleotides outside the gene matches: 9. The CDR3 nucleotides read TGTGCCAGCAGTTTATTACTAGCGGGAGTCGCCGGGGAGCTGTTTTTT. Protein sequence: CASSLLLAGVAGELFF.

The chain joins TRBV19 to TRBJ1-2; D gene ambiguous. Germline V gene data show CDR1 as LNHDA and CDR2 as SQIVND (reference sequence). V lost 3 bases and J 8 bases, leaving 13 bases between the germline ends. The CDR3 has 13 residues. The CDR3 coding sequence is TGTGCCAGTAGTATGGGAGAAGGCGCGGGCTACACCTTC. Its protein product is CASSMGEGAGYTF.

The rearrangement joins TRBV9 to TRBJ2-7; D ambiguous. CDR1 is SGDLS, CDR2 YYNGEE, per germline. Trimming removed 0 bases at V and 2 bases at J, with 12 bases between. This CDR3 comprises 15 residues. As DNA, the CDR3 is TGTGCCAGCAGCGTAGTTGGGGAATCGGCCTACGAGCAGTACTTC. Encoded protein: CASSVVGESAYEQYF.

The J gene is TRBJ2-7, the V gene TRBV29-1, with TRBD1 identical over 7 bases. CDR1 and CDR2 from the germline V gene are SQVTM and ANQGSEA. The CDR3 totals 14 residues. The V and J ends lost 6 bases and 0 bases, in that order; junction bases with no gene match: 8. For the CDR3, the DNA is TGCAGCGTCTCCGGGACAGTTAGCTCCTACGAGCAGTACTTC. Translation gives CSVSGTVSSYEQYF.

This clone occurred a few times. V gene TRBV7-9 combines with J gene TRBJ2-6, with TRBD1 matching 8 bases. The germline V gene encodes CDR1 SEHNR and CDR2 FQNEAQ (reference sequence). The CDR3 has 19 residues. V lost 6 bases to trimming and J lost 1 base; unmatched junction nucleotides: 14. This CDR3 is CASSPTQGQGWSGANVLTF. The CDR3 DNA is TGTGCCAGCAGTCCTACCCAAGGACAGGGTTGGTCTGGGGCCAACGTCCTGACTTTC.